This T cell receptor beta chain comes out of a study of OX40 agonist ivuxolimab in advanced cancers. About the study: In this cohort, patients received ivuxolimab, an agonistic anti-OX40 (CD134) antibody.

The assay was immunoSEQ multiplex PCR, and TCRdb's table has in-frame clones only and misses some. This sample carries around 100,000 clones, roughly 89% of them seen once, and the ten largest clones take around 1.6%. V lost 0 bases and J lost 5, with 5 bases in between. The germline V gene has CDR1 PRHDT and CDR2 FYEKMQ (reference sequence). CDR3 length: 13 amino acids. This rearrangement joins TRBV13 to TRBJ1-5; D is ambiguous. Specimen: CD4+ or CD8+ T cells sorted from blood, collected in a trial of the OX40 agonist ivuxolimab. This sequence originates from an adult with an advanced solid tumor such as melanoma, head and neck, liver or kidney cancer. Written as DNA, the CDR3 is TGTGCCAGCAGCTTAGGGCGAGATCAGCCCCAGCATTTT. Protein sequence: CASSLGRDQPQHF.